The next 8 T cell receptor beta chains were all read from a single sample in a study of blood T cell repertoires in COVID-19. Assay used: immunoSEQ multiplex PCR; TCRdb lists only in-frame clones, some missing. The table records tens of thousands of clones, roughly 80% of them present only once. The sequencing sample was made of peripheral blood. These receptors came from an elderly woman with active or convalescent COVID-19.

The chain employs TRBV5-1 and TRBJ2-3; no clear D. The CDR3 loop spans 16 amino acids. Germline CDR1 and CDR2: SGHRS and YFSETQ. The V gene lost 4 bases and the J gene lost 8 bases, with 23 bases spanning the gap. The CDR3 region is CASSPQTTSTRSTQYF. For the CDR3, the DNA is TGCGCCAGCAGCCCCCAAACGACCTCCACAAGGAGTACGCAGTATTTT. Full variable domain (outside the CDR3, taken from reference TRBV5-1 and TRBJ2-3): KAGVTQTPRYLIKTRGQQVTLSCSPISGHRSVSWYQQTPGQGLQFLFEYFSETQRNKGNFPGRFSGRQFSNSRSEMNVSTLELGDSALYLCASSPQTTSTRSTQYFGPGTRLTVL.

This chain joins TRBV12-3 or TRBV12-4 and TRBJ2-1; TRBD1 aligns across 7 bases. The length of the CDR3 is 13 residues. V dropped 6 bases and J dropped 6; count of bases not matched to a gene: 5. For the CDR3, the DNA is TGTGCCAGCAGACTGACAGGGAGCAATGAGCAGTTCTTC. Its translation is CASRLTGSNEQFF.

The rearrangement links TRBV6-4 to TRBJ2-3; 8 bases are a match to TRBD2. Germline V gives CDR1 MRHNA, CDR2 SNTAGT. The CDR3 covers 16 residues. Trimming cost V 2 bases and J 4 bases; bases outside gene matches: 8. CDR3 coding DNA: TGTGCCAGCAGTGACGGACCAGCGGGGGCCTCAGATACGCAGTATTTT. Its protein is CASSDGPAGASDTQYF.

This sequence joins TRBV19 and TRBJ2-7; 7 positions match TRBD1. CDR3 size: 17 residues. V shed 5 bases, J shed 5 bases, and the junction held 18 bases outside the gene matches. In germline, CDR1 is LNHDA, CDR2 SQIVND (reference sequence). The DNA for the CDR3 is TGTGCCAGTAGTCCGGACAGGACTTTTTCCCAGCGAGACGAGCAGTACTTC. It is translated as CASSPDRTFSQRDEQYF.

This chain joins TRBV11-2 and TRBJ2-2; 10 bases align to TRBD2. Germline lookup yields CDR1 SGHAT and CDR2 FQNNGV. V lost 3 bases, J lost 6 bases, and 10 bases stayed unmatched. The CDR3 sequence is 17 residues long. The CDR3 spells CASSFASGGASSGELFF. CDR3 bases: TGTGCCAGCAGCTTTGCTAGCGGGGGAGCTAGCTCCGGGGAGCTGTTTTTT.

The chain links TRBV6-5 to TRBJ1-1; the match to TRBD1 covers 9 bases. Looked up from germline, CDR1 is MNHEY and CDR2 is SVGAGI. V dropped 0 bases and J dropped 4; count of bases not matched to a gene: 6. The CDR3 is 16 residues long. The CDR3 DNA reads TGTGCCAGCAGTTACTCGAACAGGGGGCTGGCCACTGAAGCTTTCTTT. Translating it yields CASSYSNRGLATEAFF.

The chain joins TRBV11-3 to TRBJ2-1; D perhaps matches TRBD2 (7 bases). CDR1 SGHNT and CDR2 YENEEA come from the germline V gene. Trimming took off 5 bases at V and 6 bases at J, with 11 bases between the two ends. The CDR3 length is 13 residues. DNA of the CDR3: TGTGCCAGCAGCGGGGGGGCCGGCAATGAGCAGTTCTTC. This gives the protein CASSGGAGNEQFF.

This chain uses TRBV7-2 with TRBJ2-2, with TRBD2 identical over 7 bases. V gave up 7 bases and J gave up 6 bases; unmatched junction bases: 14. CDR3 length: 16 residues. CDR1 is SGHTA, CDR2 FQGNSA, per germline. Here the CDR3 reads CASNNLGGTFPGELFF. The CDR3 DNA reads as TGTGCCAGCAACAACCTCGGGGGGACCTTTCCCGGGGAGCTGTTTTTT. Drawing the rest from reference TRBV7-2 and TRBJ2-2, the complete variable domain is GAGVSQSPSNKVTEKGKDVELRCDPISGHTALYWYRQSLGQGLEFLIYFQGNSAPDKSGLPSDRFSAERTGGSVSTLTIQRTQQEDSAVYLCASNNLGGTFPGELFFGEGSRLTVL.